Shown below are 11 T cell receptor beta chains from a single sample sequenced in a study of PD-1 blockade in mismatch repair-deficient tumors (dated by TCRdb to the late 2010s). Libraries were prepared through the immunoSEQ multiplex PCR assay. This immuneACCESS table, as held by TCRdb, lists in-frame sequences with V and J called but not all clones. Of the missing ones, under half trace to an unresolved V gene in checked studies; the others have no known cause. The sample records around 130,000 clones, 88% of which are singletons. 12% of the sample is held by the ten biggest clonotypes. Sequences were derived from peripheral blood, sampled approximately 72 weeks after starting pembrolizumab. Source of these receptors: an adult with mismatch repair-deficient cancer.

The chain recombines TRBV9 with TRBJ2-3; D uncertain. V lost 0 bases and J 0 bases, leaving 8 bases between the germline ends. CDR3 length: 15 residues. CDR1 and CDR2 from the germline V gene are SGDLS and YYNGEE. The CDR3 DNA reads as TGTGCCAGCAGCGTAGGGGTTAGGAGCACAGATACGCAGTATTTT. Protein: CASSVGVRSTDTQYF. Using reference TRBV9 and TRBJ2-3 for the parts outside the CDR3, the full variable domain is DSGVTQTPKHLITATGQRVTLRCSPRSGDLSVYWYQQSLDQGLQFLIQYYNGEERAKGNILERFSAQQFPDLHSELNLSSLELGDSALYFCASSVGVRSTDTQYFGPGTRLTVL.

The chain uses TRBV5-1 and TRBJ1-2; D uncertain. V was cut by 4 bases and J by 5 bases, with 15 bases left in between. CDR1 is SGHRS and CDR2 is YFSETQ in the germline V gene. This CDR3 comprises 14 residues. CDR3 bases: TGCGCCAGCAGCCCTGGGCCCTTCGAGTATGGCTACACCTTC. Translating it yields CASSPGPFEYGYTF.

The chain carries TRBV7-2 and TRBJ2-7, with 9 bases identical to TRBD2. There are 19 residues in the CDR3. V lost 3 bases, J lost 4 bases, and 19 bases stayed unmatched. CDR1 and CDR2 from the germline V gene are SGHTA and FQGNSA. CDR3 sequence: CASSFTSGRGGISPYEQYF. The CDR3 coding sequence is TGTGCCAGCAGCTTTACTAGCGGGCGCGGGGGCATCTCGCCGTACGAGCAGTACTTC. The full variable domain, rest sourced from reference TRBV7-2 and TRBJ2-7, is GAGVSQSPSNKVTEKGKDVELRCDPISGHTALYWYRQSLGQGLEFLIYFQGNSAPDKSGLPSDRFSAERTGGSVSTLTIQRTQQEDSAVYLCASSFTSGRGGISPYEQYFGPGTRLTVT.

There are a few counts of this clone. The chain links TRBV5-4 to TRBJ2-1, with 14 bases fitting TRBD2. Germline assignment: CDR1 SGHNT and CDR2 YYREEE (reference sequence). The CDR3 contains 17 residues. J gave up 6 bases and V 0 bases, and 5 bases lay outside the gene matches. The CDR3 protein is CASSLDGLAGGGNEQFF. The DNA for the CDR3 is TGTGCCAGCAGCTTGGATGGACTAGCGGGAGGCGGCAATGAGCAGTTCTTC. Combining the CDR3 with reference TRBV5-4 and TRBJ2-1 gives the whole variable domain ETGVTQSPTHLIKTRGQQVTLRCSSQSGHNTVSWYQQALGQGPQFIFQYYREEENGRGNFPPRFSGLQFPNYSSELNVNALELDDSALYLCASSLDGLAGGGNEQFFGPGTRLTVL.

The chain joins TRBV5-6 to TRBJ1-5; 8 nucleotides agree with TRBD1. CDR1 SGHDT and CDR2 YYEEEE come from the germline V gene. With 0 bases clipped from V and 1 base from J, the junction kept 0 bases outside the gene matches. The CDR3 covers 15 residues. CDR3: CASSLGQGSNQPQHF. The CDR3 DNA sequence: TGTGCCAGCAGCTTGGGACAGGGGAGCAATCAGCCCCAGCATTTT.

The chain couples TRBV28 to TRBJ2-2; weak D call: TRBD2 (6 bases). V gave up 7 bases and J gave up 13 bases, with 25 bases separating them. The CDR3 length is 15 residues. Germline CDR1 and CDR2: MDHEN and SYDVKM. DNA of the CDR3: TGTGCCAGCACCTCTCGAAGTAGTAGGGGAGGAGTGCTGTTTTTT. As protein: CASTSRSSRGGVLFF.

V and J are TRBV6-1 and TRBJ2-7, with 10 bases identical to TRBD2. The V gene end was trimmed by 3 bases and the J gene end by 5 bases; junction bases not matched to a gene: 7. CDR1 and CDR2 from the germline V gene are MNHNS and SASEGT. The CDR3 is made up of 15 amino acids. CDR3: CASSELAGGSDEQYF. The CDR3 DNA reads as TGTGCCAGCAGTGAGTTAGCGGGAGGTTCGGACGAGCAGTACTTC.

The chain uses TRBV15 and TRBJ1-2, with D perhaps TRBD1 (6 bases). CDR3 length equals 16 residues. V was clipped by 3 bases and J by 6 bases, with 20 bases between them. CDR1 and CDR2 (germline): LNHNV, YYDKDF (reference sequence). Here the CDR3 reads CATSRRNRVDVHGYTF. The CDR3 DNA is TGTGCCACCAGCAGGAGGAACAGGGTGGATGTACATGGCTACACCTTC.

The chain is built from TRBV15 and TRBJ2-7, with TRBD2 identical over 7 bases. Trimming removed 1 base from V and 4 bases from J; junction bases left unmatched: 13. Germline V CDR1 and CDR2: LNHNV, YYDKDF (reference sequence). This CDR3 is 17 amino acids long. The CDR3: CATSRGEMSTGRYEQYF. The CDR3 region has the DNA TGTGCCACCAGCAGAGGTGAAATGTCAACCGGGAGGTACGAGCAGTACTTC.

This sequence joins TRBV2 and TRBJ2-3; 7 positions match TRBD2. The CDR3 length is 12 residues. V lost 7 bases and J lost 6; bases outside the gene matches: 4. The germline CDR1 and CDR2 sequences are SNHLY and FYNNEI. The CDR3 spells CASTPGGDTQYF. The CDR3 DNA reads TGTGCCAGCACCCCCGGGGGGGATACGCAGTATTTT.

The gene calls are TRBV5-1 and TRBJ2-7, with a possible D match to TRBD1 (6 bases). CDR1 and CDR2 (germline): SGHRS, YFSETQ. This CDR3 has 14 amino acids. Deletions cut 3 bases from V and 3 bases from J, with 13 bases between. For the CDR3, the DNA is TGCGCCAGCAGCTCCGGAAACAGGGACTACGAGCAGTACTTC. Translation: CASSSGNRDYEQYF.